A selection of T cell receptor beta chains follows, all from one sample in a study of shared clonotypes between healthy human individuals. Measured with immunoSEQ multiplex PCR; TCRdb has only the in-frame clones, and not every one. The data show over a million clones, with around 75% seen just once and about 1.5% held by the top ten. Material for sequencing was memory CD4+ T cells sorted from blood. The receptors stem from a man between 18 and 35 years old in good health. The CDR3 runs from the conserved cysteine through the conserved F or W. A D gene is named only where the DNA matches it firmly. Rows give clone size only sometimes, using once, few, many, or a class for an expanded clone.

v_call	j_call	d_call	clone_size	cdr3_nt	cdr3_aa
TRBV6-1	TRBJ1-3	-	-	TGTGCCAGCAGATCAGGGGATAGCTCTGGAAACACCATATATTTT	CASRSGDSSGNTIYF
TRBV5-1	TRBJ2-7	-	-	TGCGCCAGCAGCTTCGGGAAATCGTCCTACGAGCAGTACTTC	CASSFGKSSYEQYF
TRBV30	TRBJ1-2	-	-	TGTGCCTGGAGGAATACGGGATCCTCTAACTATGGCTACACCTTC	CAWRNTGSSNYGYTF
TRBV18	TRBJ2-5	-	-	TGTGCCAGCTCACCAGGGGGAGGAGAGACCCAGTACTTC	CASSPGGGETQYF
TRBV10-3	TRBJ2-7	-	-	TGTGCCTCGGGGCGCTCCTACGAGCAGTACTTC	CASGRSYEQYF
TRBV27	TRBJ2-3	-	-	TGTGCCAGCAGTTTACTACGGGGCGCGAACGGAGATACGCAGTATTTT	CASSLLRGANGDTQYF
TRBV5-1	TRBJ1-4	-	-	TGCGCCAGCAGCTTAGGGGGGGCAGAAGAAAAACTGTTTTTT	CASSLGGAEEKLFF
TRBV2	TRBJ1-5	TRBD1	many	TGTGCCAGCAACAGGGGAAATCAGCCCCAGCATTTT	CASNRGNQPQHF
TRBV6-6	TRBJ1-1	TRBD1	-	TGTGCCAGCCTCCCGACAGGGTACACTGAAGCTTTCTTT	CASLPTGYTEAFF
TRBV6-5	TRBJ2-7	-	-	TGTGCCAGTCGAGAGGGGAATAGGGACGAGCAGTACTTC	CASREGNRDEQYF
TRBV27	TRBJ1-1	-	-	TGTGCCAGCAGTTTTCAGAGAAACACTGAAGCTTTCTTT	CASSFQRNTEAFF
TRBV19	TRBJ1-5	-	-	TGTGCCAGTAAAGAGGGAGATTATAGCAATCAGCCCCAGCATTTT	CASKEGDYSNQPQHF
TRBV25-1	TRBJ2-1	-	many	TGTGCCAGCAGTGAATATGGGCGGTATGGGCAGTTCTTC	CASSEYGRYGQFF
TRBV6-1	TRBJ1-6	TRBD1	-	TGTGCCAGCAGCCGGGACAGGGATTCACCCCTCCACTTT	CASSRDRDSPLHF
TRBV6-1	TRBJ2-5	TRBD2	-	TGTGCCAGCAGTGAAGGTCCCGGGGGGGGCCAAGAGACCCAGTACTTC	CASSEGPGGGQETQYF
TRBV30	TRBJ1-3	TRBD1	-	TGTGCCTGGAGTGCGGGACAGGGATCAAACACCATATATTTT	CAWSAGQGSNTIYF
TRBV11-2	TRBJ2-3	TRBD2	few	TGTGCCAGCAGCTCGTATCCAGCGGGAGTAGATACGCAGTATTTT	CASSSYPAGVDTQYF
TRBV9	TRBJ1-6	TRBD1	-	TGTGCCAGCAGCGCCCGACCCCGTACAGGGGGAACCTCCTATAATTCACCCCTCCACTTT	CASSARPRTGGTSYNSPLHF
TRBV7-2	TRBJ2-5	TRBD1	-	TGTGCCAGCAGCTTAGGGGACAGAACTCAAGAGACCCAGTACTTC	CASSLGDRTQETQYF
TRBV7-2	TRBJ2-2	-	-	TGTGCCAGCAGCCCGAAGATGCTCACCGGGGAGCTGTTTTTT	CASSPKMLTGELFF
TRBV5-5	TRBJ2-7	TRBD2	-	TGTGCCAGCAGCTTGTTCCTAGCGGGGGGAGGAGTATACGAGCAGTACTTC	CASSLFLAGGGVYEQYF
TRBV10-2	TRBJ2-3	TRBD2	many	TGCGCCAGCAGTGAGACTAGCGGCACAGATACGCAGTATTTT	CASSETSGTDTQYF
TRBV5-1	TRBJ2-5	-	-	TGCGCCAGCAGCCCTAAGACAGCCGCACCCCTAGAGACCCAGTACTTC	CASSPKTAAPLETQYF
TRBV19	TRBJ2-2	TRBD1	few	TGTGCCACTAGGGAGAGACAGGGGAGCACCGGGGAGCTGTTTTTT	CATRERQGSTGELFF
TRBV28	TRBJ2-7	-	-	TGTGCCAGCAGCGGAGGGCCGTGGGAGCAGTACTTC	CASSGGPWEQYF
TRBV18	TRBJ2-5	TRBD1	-	TGTGCCAGCTCACCGTTGGGACAGAGTCTTCAAGAGACCCAGTACTTC	CASSPLGQSLQETQYF
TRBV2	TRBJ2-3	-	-	TGTGCCAGCAGTCGGCGGGCAGATACGCAGTATTTT	CASSRRADTQYF
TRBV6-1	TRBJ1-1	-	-	TGTGCCAGCAGTGAAGGCTTCGGGACTGAAGCTTTCTTT	CASSEGFGTEAFF
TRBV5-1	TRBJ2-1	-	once	TGCGCCAGCAGCTTGAGATATAGCGGCTCCTACAATGAGCAGTTCTTC	CASSLRYSGSYNEQFF
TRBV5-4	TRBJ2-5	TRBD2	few	TGTGCCAGCAGCTTGGCCGGGGGAGGGTTTGGGGAGACCCAGTACTTC	CASSLAGGGFGETQYF
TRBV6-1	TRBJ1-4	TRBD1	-	TGTGCCAGCAGTGAAGGAGGGACAGGGGAGGGAAAACTGTTTTTT	CASSEGGTGEGKLFF
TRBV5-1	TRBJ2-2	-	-	TGCGCCAGCAGCTCCACTCCCGGGGCCGGGGAGCTGTTTTTT	CASSSTPGAGELFF
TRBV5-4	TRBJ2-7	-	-	TGTGCCAGCAGCTTGGGCTTAGGGCAGGCTGGAACCTACGAGCAGTACTTC	CASSLGLGQAGTYEQYF
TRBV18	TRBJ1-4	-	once	TGTGCCAGCTCACCGGGACAAAGGGAAAAACTGTTTTTT	CASSPGQREKLFF
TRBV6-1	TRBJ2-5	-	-	TGTGCCAGCAGTGATGGGACACGAGAGACCCAGTACTTC	CASSDGTRETQYF
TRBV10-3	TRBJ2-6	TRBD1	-	TGTGCCATCAGTTCAACAGGGGCTGGGGCCAACGTCCTGACTTTC	CAISSTGAGANVLTF
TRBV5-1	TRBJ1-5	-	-	TGCGCCAGGGTTTTAGGGTTAGTTACCAATCAGCCCCAGCATTTT	CARVLGLVTNQPQHF
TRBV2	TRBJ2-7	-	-	TGTGCCAGCTCCACGCAGGGGGGGGAGCAGTACTTC	CASSTQGGEQYF
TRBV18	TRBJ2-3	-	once	TGTGCCAGCTCCCCACCCCAACCGAGCACAGATACGCAGTATTTT	CASSPPQPSTDTQYF
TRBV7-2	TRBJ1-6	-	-	TGTGCCAGCAGCCCCCAGGGCAGGCCGGGTAATTCACCCCTCCACTTT	CASSPQGRPGNSPLHF
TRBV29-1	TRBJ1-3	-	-	TGCAGCGTTCGCCCCGCGGACACCATATATTTT	CSVRPADTIYF
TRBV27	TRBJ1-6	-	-	TGTGCCAGCAGTTTGTACAGTATAGATTCACCCCTCCACTTT	CASSLYSIDSPLHF